The rows below give T cell receptor beta chains drawn from one sample of a study of control samples from healthy donors and cancer patients. Libraries were prepared by immunoSEQ multiplex PCR; TCRdb keeps only in-frame clonotypes and omits some of them. The sample contains some 79,000 clones, roughly 87% of which appear only once. The sequenced material came from blood. All receptors derive from a woman aged 45-65 years in good health. Both conserved end residues are part of each CDR3. D genes are given only for firm matches. Some rows mark clone size as missing; the rest say once, few, many or name a class of expanded clone.

>TRBV4-2|NA|NA|TRBJ2-7
CASSQYEGGSEQYF
TGTGCCAGCAGCCAATACGAGGGAGGAAGCGAGCAGTACTTC
>TRBV12-3/TRBV12-4|NA|NA|TRBJ1-4
CASSLKEKLFF
TGTGCCAGCAGTTTGAAGGAAAAACTGTTTTTT
>TRBV7-9|NA|NA|TRBJ1-6
CASSLTEGNSPLHF
TGTGCCAGCAGCTTGACGGAGGGAAATTCACCCCTCCACTTT
>TRBV7-9|NA|NA|TRBJ2-3
CASSLNTGATDTQYF
TGTGCCAGCAGCTTAAATACGGGAGCCACAGATACGCAGTATTTT
>TRBV6-5|NA|NA|TRBJ1-2
CASSRDRRVGGYTF
TGTGCCAGCAGTAGGGACCGCCGCGTTGGTGGCTACACCTTC
>TRBV18|once|NA|TRBJ1-3
CASSPESSGNTIYF
TGTGCCAGCTCGCCAGAGAGCTCTGGAAACACCATATATTTT
>TRBV19|NA|TRBD2|TRBJ2-1
CATLSGVYNEQFF
TGTGCCACCCTTAGCGGGGTTTACAATGAGCAGTTCTTC
>TRBV11-2|NA|NA|TRBJ2-1
CASSLSRGNEQFF
TGTGCCAGCAGCTTATCACGGGGAAATGAGCAGTTCTTC
>TRBV11-2|NA|NA|TRBJ1-6
CASSAVAGAVTPLHF
TGTGCCAGCAGCGCCGTTGCGGGGGCAGTAACACCCCTCCACTTT
>TRBV29-1|NA|NA|TRBJ2-5
CSARDQETQYF
TGCAGCGCCAGAGACCAAGAGACCCAGTACTTC
>TRBV18|NA|NA|TRBJ1-2
CASSRGDSYGYTF
TGTGCCAGCTCCAGGGGCGATAGTTATGGCTACACCTTC
>TRBV14|NA|TRBD1|TRBJ2-2
CASSLDTGTVNTGELFF
TGTGCCAGCAGCCTTGATACGGGGACAGTTAACACCGGGGAGCTGTTTTTT
>TRBV5-4|NA|TRBD1|TRBJ2-7
CASSSGTGGPYEQYF
TGTGCCAGCAGCTCGGGGACAGGAGGACCCTACGAGCAGTACTTC
>TRBV28|NA|NA|TRBJ1-2
CASSFPAIAGNYGYTF
TGTGCCAGCAGTTTCCCCGCAATAGCGGGGAACTATGGCTACACCTTC
>TRBV27|few|NA|TRBJ1-6
CASGHPNSPLHF
TGTGCCAGCGGACATCCCAATTCACCCCTCCACTTT
>TRBV4-1|NA|NA|TRBJ1-6
CASSQDQKGNSPLHF
TGCGCCAGCAGCCAAGATCAGAAGGGGAATTCACCCCTCCACTTT
>TRBV4-1|NA|TRBD1|TRBJ2-7
CASSQDRTGLTYEQYF
TGCGCCAGCAGCCAAGATAGGACAGGGTTAACCTACGAGCAGTACTTC
>TRBV9|NA|TRBD2|TRBJ2-5
CASSPRPGLSEETQYF
TGTGCCAGCAGCCCACGACCGGGACTAAGCGAAGAGACCCAGTACTTC
>TRBV12-5|NA|NA|TRBJ2-1
CASGLEGSYNEQFF
TGTGCTAGTGGCCTCGAGGGCTCCTACAATGAGCAGTTCTTC
>TRBV21-1|NA|NA|TRBJ1-5
CASRGALQPQHF
TGTGCCAGCAGGGGGGCCCTTCAGCCCCAGCATTTT
>TRBV27|NA|TRBD2|TRBJ2-3
CASSLLGSGAPGDTQYF
TGTGCCAGCAGTTTACTGGGTAGCGGGGCCCCCGGCGATACGCAGTATTTT
>TRBV6-6|NA|TRBD2|TRBJ2-7
CASSYLTSGRVYEQYF
TGTGCCAGCAGTTACCTTACTAGCGGGAGAGTTTACGAGCAGTACTTC
>TRBV7-2|NA|TRBD2|TRBJ2-1
CASSLGLRTSAVEQFF
TGTGCCAGCAGCTTAGGATTACGGACTAGCGCGGTTGAGCAGTTCTTC
>TRBV27|NA|NA|TRBJ2-7
CASSLSLRPLTYEQYF
TGTGCCAGCAGTTTATCGCTCCGACCTCTTACCTACGAGCAGTACTTC
>TRBV3-1/TRBV3-2|NA|NA|TRBJ2-1
CASSQDLNLEQFF
TGTGCCAGCAGCCAAGATCTCAATCTTGAGCAGTTCTTC
>TRBV14|NA|NA|TRBJ2-5
CASSQSQETQYF
TGTGCCAGCAGCCAAAGCCAAGAGACCCAGTACTTC
>TRBV7-2|few|TRBD2|TRBJ2-1
CASSLAGGGEQFF
TGTGCCAGCAGCTTAGCTGGGGGGGGTGAGCAGTTCTTC
>TRBV3-1/TRBV3-2|NA|NA|TRBJ1-6
CASEPGPNSPLHF
TGTGCCAGCGAACCGGGCCCCAATTCACCCCTCCACTTT
>TRBV3-1/TRBV3-2|NA|NA|TRBJ1-1
CASSRRRTRDTEAFF
TGTGCCAGCAGCCGCAGGCGGACGAGAGACACTGAAGCTTTCTTT
>TRBV24-1|NA|TRBD2|TRBJ2-1
CATSDYRGRGNEQFF
TGTGCCACCAGTGATTATCGCGGGAGGGGTAATGAGCAGTTCTTC
>TRBV11-1|NA|TRBD2|TRBJ2-1
CASSLALAGDSYNEQFF
TGTGCCAGCAGCTTAGCGCTAGCGGGAGACTCCTACAATGAGCAGTTCTTC
>TRBV19|NA|NA|TRBJ2-1
CASSMVTRDNEQFF
TGTGCCAGTAGTATGGTGACTAGGGACAATGAGCAGTTCTTC
>TRBV6-5|NA|NA|TRBJ2-1
CASSYPGKSYNEQFF
TGTGCCAGCAGTTACCCGGGGAAGTCCTACAATGAGCAGTTCTTC
>TRBV12-5|once|NA|TRBJ1-5
CASGLGTDTGTENSNQPQHF
TGTGCTAGTGGTTTGGGAACCGATACCGGGACGGAGAATAGCAATCAGCCCCAGCATTTT
>TRBV7-9|NA|NA|TRBJ1-5
CASSSTLRGTGDQPQHF
TGTGCCAGCAGCTCCACCCTACGGGGGACGGGGGATCAGCCCCAGCATTTT
>TRBV19|NA|TRBD1|TRBJ1-6
CATQPTGGGSPLHF
TGTGCCACCCAACCTACAGGGGGGGGTTCACCCCTCCACTTT
>TRBV5-4|NA|NA|TRBJ2-3
CASSLESSDTQYF
TGTGCCAGCAGTTTGGAGTCTTCAGATACGCAGTATTTT
>TRBV6-1|NA|NA|TRBJ2-5
CASSEGVEQETQYF
TGTGCCAGCAGTGAAGGCGTGGAACAAGAGACCCAGTACTTC
>TRBV20-1|NA|NA|TRBJ2-7
CSAIYTYEQYF
TGCAGTGCTATTTATACCTACGAGCAGTACTTC
>TRBV6-5|NA|NA|TRBJ2-7
CASSNQGRSHEQYF
TGTGCCAGCAGTAATCAGGGTCGGAGCCACGAGCAGTACTTC
>TRBV7-9|NA|NA|TRBJ2-5
CASIPGGMSSRYQETQYF
TGTGCCAGCATCCCTGGGGGTATGTCTAGCAGATACCAAGAGACCCAGTACTTC
>TRBV7-9|NA|NA|TRBJ1-1
CASSLRQGLGNMNTEAFF
TGTGCCAGCAGCTTACGCCAGGGCCTCGGAAATATGAACACTGAAGCTTTCTTT
>TRBV11-2|NA|NA|TRBJ2-5
CASSLTGPQETQYF
TGTGCCAGCAGCTTAACTGGACCGCAAGAGACCCAGTACTTC
>TRBV28|few|NA|TRBJ1-4
CASRTQGAFGEKLFF
TGTGCCAGCAGGACTCAGGGAGCCTTTGGTGAAAAACTGTTTTTT
>TRBV6-5|NA|NA|TRBJ1-1
CASSYWGRLNTEAFF
TGTGCCAGCAGTTACTGGGGCAGACTGAACACTGAAGCTTTCTTT
>TRBV19|few|NA|TRBJ1-1
CASSAATGGGNTEAFF
TGTGCCAGTAGTGCCGCAACAGGTGGGGGAAACACTGAAGCTTTCTTT
>TRBV11-2|NA|TRBD1|TRBJ2-2
CASSFPGQGLGELFF
TGTGCCAGCAGCTTCCCGGGACAGGGGCTCGGGGAGCTGTTTTTT
>TRBV4-1|few|NA|TRBJ2-2
CASSQDTLRGGTGELFF
TGCGCCAGCAGCCAAGATACCCTCAGGGGAGGCACCGGGGAGCTGTTTTTT
>TRBV9|NA|NA|TRBJ1-3
CASSVGNTIYF
TGTGCCAGCAGCGTAGGGAACACCATATATTTT
>TRBV4-1|NA|NA|TRBJ2-5
CASSQEWRGQETQYF
TGCGCCAGCAGCCAAGAATGGAGGGGGCAAGAGACCCAGTACTTC
>TRBV7-3|NA|TRBD2|TRBJ2-5
CASSLRGSSGEETQYF
TGTGCCAGCAGCTTAAGGGGTTCTAGCGGAGAAGAGACCCAGTACTTC
>TRBV28|NA|TRBD1|TRBJ1-4
CASRGQVNNEKLFF
TGTGCCAGCAGGGGACAGGTTAATAATGAAAAACTGTTTTTT
>TRBV3-1/TRBV3-2|NA|TRBD2|TRBJ2-7
CASSQGSGRGSYEQYF
TGTGCCAGCAGCCAAGGCTCGGGGAGGGGCTCCTACGAGCAGTACTTC
>TRBV28|NA|NA|TRBJ1-2
CASSRQGNYGYTF
TGTGCCAGCAGTCGCCAGGGGAACTATGGCTACACCTTC
>TRBV11-1|once|NA|TRBJ2-5
CASSPRRYQETQYF
TGTGCCAGCAGCCCCAGACGGTACCAAGAGACCCAGTACTTC